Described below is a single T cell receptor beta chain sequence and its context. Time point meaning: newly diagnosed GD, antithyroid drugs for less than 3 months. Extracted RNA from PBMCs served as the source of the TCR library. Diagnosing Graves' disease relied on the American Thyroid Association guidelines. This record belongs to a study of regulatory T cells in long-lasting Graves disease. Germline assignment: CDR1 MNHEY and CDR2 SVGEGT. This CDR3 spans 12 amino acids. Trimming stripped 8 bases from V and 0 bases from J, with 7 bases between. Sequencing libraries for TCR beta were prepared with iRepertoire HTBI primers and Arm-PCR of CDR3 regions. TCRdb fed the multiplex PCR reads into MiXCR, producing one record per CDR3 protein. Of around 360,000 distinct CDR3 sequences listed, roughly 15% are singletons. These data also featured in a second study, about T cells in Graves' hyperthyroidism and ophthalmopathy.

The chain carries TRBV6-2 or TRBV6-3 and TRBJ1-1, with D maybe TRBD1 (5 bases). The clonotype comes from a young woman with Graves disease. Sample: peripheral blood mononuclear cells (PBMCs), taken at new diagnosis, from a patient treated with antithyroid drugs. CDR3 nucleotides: TGTGCCAGCCGAGGGGTGAACACTGAAGCTTTCTTT. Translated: CASRGVNTEAFF.